The sequence of this TCR beta chain was determined in a study of shared clonotypes between healthy human individuals. The overall study: Three CD4 naive, three CD4 memory, two CD8 naive and one CD8 memory plate were used per donor.

This clone was found a few times. The method was immunoSEQ multiplex PCR; TCRdb's version includes in-frame clones alone and lacks a portion of them. The repertoire consists of 90,000 to 120,000 clones, with about 71% occurring once and the leading ten covering roughly 22%. The CDR3 extends over 15 amino acids. The V gene end was trimmed by 2 bases and the J gene end by 3 bases; junction bases not matched to a gene: 6. The genes are TRBV23-1 and TRBJ1-2; TRBD1 matches 7 bases. TRBV23-1 is an open reading frame whose function is uncertain. Sequenced: memory CD8+ T cells sorted from blood. As for subset: CD45RO+ cells pooled with CCR7-negative TemRA cells. The TCR sequence derives from a woman in her twenties or thirties in good health. CDR3 in amino acids: CASSQRHQGDYGYTF. The CDR3 region has the DNA TGCGCCAGCAGTCAACGCCATCAGGGGGACTATGGCTACACCTTC.